The T cell receptor beta chain described here comes from a study of radiotherapy plus CTLA-4 blockade in lung cancer (dated by TCRdb to the late 2010s). About the investigation overall: Objective responses were observed in roughly a sixth of enrolled patients, and disease control was achieved in less than 35%.

In this study, focal radiation therapy paired with CTLA-4 blockade (ipilimumab) was tested in patients who had chemo-refractory metastatic non-small-cell lung cancer. The library came from the immunoSEQ multiplex PCR assay. TCRdb provides this immuneACCESS table in a form limited to in-frame rearrangements. Some clones are lacking; in checked studies, under half of them reflect an unresolved V gene, and why the rest are absent is not known. This sample holds tens of thousands of clones; under 80% were observed only once. Clones ranked in the top ten supply 20% to 25% of the sample. Trimming costs V 10 bases and J 2 bases, and their ends lie 20 bases apart. The CDR3 runs 15 amino acids, cysteine and phenylalanine included. Left in the record is the CDR3 DNA by itself, 45 bases read in frame from the first base. Taken from the germline V gene, the CDR1 and CDR2 loops are ENHRY and SYGVKD. Overall study results and their limits: TCR clones derived from tumors expanded in peripheral blood after treatment with radiotherapy and ipilimumab. The strongest predictors of response, as reported, were early dynamic changes in blood T cell clones along with a rise in serum interferon-beta after radiation.

Notes on this clone: The antigen this receptor binds is unknown. No qualities accompany the bases; no much larger clone lies one base away.

The chain uses TRBV10-3 and TRBJ1-2, with TRBD1 as a weak D call on 6 bases. This TCR was sampled from a human donor with non-small cell lung cancer whose response to radiotherapy plus ipilimumab could not be evaluated. Some clones in this sample may be carry-over from other donors' samples. The source material was peripheral blood, sampled from a patient treated with radiotherapy plus ipilimumab. The nucleotides are TGTGCCACCCGGGAGGAACAGGGTTACAACTATGGCTACACCTTC. This is translated as CATREEQGYNYGYTF.